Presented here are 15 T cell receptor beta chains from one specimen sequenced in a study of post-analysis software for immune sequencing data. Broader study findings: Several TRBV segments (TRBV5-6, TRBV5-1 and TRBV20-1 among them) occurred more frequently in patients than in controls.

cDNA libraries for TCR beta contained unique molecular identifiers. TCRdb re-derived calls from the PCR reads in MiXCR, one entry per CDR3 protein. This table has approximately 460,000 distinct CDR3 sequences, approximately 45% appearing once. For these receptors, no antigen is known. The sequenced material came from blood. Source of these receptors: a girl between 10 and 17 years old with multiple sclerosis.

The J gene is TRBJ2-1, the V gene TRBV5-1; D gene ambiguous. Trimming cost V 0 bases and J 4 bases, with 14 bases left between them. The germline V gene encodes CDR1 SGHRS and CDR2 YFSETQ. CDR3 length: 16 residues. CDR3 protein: CASSLEPGPLYNEQFF. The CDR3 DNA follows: TGCGCCAGCAGCTTGGAACCCGGACCCCTTTACAATGAGCAGTTCTTC. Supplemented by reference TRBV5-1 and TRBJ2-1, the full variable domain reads KAGVTQTPRYLIKTRGQQVTLSCSPISGHRSVSWYQQTPGQGLQFLFEYFSETQRNKGNFPGRFSGRQFSNSRSEMNVSTLELGDSALYLCASSLEPGPLYNEQFFGPGTRLTVL.

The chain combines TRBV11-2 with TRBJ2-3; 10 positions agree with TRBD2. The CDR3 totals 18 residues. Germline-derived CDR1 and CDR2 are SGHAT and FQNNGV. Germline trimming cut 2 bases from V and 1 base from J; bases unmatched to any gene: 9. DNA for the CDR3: TGTGCCAGCAGCTTATTCGGCCTAGCGGGAGTCGGCACAGATACGCAGTATTTT. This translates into CASSLFGLAGVGTDTQYF. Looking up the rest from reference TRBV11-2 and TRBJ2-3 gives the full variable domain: EAGVAQSPRYKIIEKRQSVAFWCNPISGHATLYWYQQILGQGPKLLIQFQNNGVVDDSQLPKDRFSAERLKGVDSTLKIQPAKLEDSAVYLCASSLFGLAGVGTDTQYFGPGTRLTVL.

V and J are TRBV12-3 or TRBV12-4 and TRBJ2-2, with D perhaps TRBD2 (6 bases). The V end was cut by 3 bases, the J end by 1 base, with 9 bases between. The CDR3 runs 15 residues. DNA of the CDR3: TGTGCCAGCAGTTTTTCGGGACTGAACACCGGGGAGCTGTTTTTT. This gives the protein CASSFSGLNTGELFF.

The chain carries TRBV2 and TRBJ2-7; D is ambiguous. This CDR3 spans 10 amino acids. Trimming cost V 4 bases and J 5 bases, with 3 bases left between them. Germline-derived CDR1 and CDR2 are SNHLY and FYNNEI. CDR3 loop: CASSGNEQYF. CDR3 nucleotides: TGTGCCAGCAGTGGAAACGAGCAGTACTTC.

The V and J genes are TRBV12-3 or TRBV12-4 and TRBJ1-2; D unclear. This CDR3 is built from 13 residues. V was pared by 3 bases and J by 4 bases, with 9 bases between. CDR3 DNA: TGTGCCAGCAGTTTGACCAGTTTCTATGGCTACACCTTC. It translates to CASSLTSFYGYTF.

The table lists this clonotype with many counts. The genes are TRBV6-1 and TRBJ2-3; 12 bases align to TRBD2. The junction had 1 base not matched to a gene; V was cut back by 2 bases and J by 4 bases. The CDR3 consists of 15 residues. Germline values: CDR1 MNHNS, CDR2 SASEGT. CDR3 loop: CASSELAGGPDTQYF. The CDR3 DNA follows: TGTGCCAGCAGTGAACTAGCGGGAGGGCCAGATACGCAGTATTTT.

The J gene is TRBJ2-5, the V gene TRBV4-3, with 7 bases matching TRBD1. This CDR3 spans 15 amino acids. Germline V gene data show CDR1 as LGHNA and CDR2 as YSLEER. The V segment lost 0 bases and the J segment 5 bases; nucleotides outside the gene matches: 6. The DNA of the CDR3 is TGCGCCAGCAGCCAAGACGACAGGGCCCGGGAGACCCAGTACTTC. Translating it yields CASSQDDRARETQYF.

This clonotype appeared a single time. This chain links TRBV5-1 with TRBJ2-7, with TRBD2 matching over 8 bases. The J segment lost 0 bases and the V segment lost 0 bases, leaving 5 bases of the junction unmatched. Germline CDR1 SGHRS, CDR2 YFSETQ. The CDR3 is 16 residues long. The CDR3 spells CASSLDSAGGSYEQYF. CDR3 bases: TGCGCCAGCAGCTTGGATAGCGCGGGAGGCTCCTACGAGCAGTACTTC.

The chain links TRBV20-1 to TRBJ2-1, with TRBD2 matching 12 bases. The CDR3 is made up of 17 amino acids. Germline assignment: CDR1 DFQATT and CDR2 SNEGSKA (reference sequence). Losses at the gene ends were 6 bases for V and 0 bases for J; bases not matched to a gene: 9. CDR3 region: CSASGLAGWGSYNEQFF. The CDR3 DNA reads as TGCAGTGCCTCAGGACTAGCGGGATGGGGCTCCTACAATGAGCAGTTCTTC.

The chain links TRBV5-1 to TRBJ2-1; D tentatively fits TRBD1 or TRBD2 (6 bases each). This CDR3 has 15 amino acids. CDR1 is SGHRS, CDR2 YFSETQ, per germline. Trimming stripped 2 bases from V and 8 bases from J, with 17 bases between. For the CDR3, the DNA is TGCGCCAGCAGCTTAGGACAGTGGGAGGTTGATGAGCAGTTCTTC. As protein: CASSLGQWEVDEQFF.

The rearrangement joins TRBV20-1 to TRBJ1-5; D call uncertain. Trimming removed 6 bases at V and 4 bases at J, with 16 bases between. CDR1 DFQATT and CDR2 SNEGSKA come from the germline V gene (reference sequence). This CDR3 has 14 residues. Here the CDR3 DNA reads TGCAGTGCCGCATTACTAGCCGCTAATCAGCCCCAGCATTTT. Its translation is CSAALLAANQPQHF.

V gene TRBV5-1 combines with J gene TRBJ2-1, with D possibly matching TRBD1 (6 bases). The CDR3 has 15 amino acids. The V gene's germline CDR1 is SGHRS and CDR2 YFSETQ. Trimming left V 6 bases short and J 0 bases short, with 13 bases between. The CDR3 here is CASTTQGSSYNEQFF. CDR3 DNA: TGCGCCAGCACTACACAGGGAAGCTCCTACAATGAGCAGTTCTTC. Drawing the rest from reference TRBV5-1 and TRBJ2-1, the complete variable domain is KAGVTQTPRYLIKTRGQQVTLSCSPISGHRSVSWYQQTPGQGLQFLFEYFSETQRNKGNFPGRFSGRQFSNSRSEMNVSTLELGDSALYLCASTTQGSSYNEQFFGPGTRLTVL.

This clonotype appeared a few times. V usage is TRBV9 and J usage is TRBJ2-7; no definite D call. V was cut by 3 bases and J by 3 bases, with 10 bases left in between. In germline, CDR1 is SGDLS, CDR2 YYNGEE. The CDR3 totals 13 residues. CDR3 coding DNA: TGTGCCAGCAGCGCAGGTGTGGGCTACGAGCAGTACTTC. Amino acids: CASSAGVGYEQYF.

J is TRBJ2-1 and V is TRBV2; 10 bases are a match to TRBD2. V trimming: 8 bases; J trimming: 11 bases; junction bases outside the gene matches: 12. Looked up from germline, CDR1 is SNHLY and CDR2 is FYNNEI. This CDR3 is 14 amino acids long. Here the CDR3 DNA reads TGTGCCAGCGGAGGGGCTAGCGGGAGTGATAAGCAGTTCTTC. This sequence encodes CASGGASGSDKQFF. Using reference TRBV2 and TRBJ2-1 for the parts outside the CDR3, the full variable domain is EPEVTQTPSHQVTQMGQEVILRCVPISNHLYFYWYRQILGQKVEFLVSFYNNEISEKSEIFDDQFSVERPDGSNFTLKIRSTKLEDSAMYFCASGGASGSDKQFFGPGTRLTVL.

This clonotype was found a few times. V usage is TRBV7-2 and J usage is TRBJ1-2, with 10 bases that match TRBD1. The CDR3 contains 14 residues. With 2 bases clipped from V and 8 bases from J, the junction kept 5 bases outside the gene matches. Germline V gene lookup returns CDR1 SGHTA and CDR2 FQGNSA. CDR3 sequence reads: CASSLTTGGDGYTF. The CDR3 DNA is TGTGCCAGCAGCTTAACGACAGGGGGCGACGGCTACACCTTC.